This TCR beta chain was obtained from a study of cytomegalovirus exposure and HLA in healthy donors. This CDR3 region has 14 residues. Germline assignment: CDR1 MNHEY and CDR2 SVGAGI. V was trimmed by 1 base and J by 0 bases, leaving 5 bases between them. Sequencing was performed with immunoSEQ multiplex PCR; in TCRdb, only in-frame clones are kept and a portion is missing. The repertoire includes more than 250,000 clones, about 90% of them detected once, and approximately 1.1% sits in the top ten. Sequencing was performed on PBMCs. The sequence derives from a woman younger than 45 in good health and CMV-seropositive. V and J are TRBV6-5 and TRBJ2-3; no definite D call. The DNA for the CDR3 is TGTGCCAGCAGTTACTTTGATAGCACAGATACGCAGTATTTT. This encodes CASSYFDSTDTQYF.